This TCR beta chain came from a study of T cell changes during pregnancy in multiple sclerosis. Assay used: immunoSEQ multiplex PCR; TCRdb lists only in-frame clones, some missing. The top ten clones hold 3.6% of a sample with fewer than 60,000 clones, 80% to 95% of them seen once. V was cut by 0 bases and J by 4 bases, with 12 bases left in between. Germline CDR1 reads LGHNA; CDR2 reads YSLEER. The CDR3 spans 15 residues. Comment on this clone: The sample carries other DNA sequences with the same CDR3.

V gene TRBV4-3 combines with J gene TRBJ2-5; D is perhaps TRBD2 (6 bases). The sequence was obtained from a female donor in good health, enrolled as a control in a pregnancy study. This specimen consisted of peripheral blood, obtained after pregnancy. CDR3 DNA: TGCGCCAGCAGCCAAGATCCGGGAGCGAGAGAGACCCAGTACTTC. It codes for CASSQDPGARETQYF.